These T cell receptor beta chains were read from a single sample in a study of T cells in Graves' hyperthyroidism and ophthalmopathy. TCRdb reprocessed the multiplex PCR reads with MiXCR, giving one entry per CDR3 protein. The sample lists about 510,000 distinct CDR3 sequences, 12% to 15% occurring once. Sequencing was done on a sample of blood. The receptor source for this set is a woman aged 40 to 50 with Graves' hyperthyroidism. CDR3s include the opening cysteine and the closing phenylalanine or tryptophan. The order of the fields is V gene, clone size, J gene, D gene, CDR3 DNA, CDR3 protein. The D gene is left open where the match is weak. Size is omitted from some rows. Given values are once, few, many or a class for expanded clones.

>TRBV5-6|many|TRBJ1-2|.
TGTGCCAGCAGCTTAAGGGACCCTTATGGCTACACCTTC
CASSLRDPYGYTF
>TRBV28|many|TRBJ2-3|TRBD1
TGTGCCAGCAGTCCGCCGCGGACAGGGAGCGCAGATACGCAGTATTTT
CASSPPRTGSADTQYF
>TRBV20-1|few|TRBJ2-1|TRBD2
TGCAGTGCTAGAGATCCAATCCGGTTAGCGGGAGGATCCTACAATGAGCAGTTCTTC
CSARDPIRLAGGSYNEQFF
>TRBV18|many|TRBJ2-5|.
TGTGCCAGCTCACCACCGGGCAGGGGAGGAGAGACCCAGTACTTC
CASSPPGRGGETQYF
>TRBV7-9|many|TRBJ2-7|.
TGTGCCAGCAGCCCACAGCGTCAATCCTACGAGCAGTACTTC
CASSPQRQSYEQYF
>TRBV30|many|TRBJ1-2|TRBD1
TGTGCCTGGACCAGACAGGGGGAGGCCTTAGGTGGCTACACCTTC
CAWTRQGEALGGYTF
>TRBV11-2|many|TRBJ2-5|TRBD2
TGTGCCAGCAGCTCTGTAGGGAGGGAGAAGAAGACCCAGTACTTC
CASSSVGREKKTQYF
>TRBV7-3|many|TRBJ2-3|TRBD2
TGTGCCAGCAGTGCGAGTGGCGGGAGGCGTAGGGATACGCAGTATTTT
CASSASGGRRRDTQYF
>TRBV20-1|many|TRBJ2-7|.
TGCAGTGCTAGTGCAGGGTTTACCGACGAGCAGTACTTC
CSASAGFTDEQYF
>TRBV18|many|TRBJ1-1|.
TGTGCCAGCTCACCTGCTAACTGGGGCACTGAAGCTTTCTTT
CASSPANWGTEAFF
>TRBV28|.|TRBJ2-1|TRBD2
TGTGCCAGCAGAATTAGCGGGAGCTCCTACAATGAGCAGTTCTTC
CASRISGSSYNEQFF
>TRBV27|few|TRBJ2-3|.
TGTGCCAGCAGTTTATACGGGACTCGCCCCGATACGCAGTATTTT
CASSLYGTRPDTQYF
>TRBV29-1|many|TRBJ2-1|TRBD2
TGCAGCGTTGGGCCCTCTAGCGGGGGCTACAATGAGCAGTTCTTC
CSVGPSSGGYNEQFF
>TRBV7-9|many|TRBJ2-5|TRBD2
TGTGCCAGCAGTCTAGGACTAGCGGGGGAAGAGACCCAGTACTTC
CASSLGLAGEETQYF
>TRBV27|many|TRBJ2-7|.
TGTGCCAGCACCTCCCGGACACGCGGGACTTACGAGCAGTACTTC
CASTSRTRGTYEQYF
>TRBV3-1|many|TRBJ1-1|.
TGTGCCAGCAGCTCGCGGGGCGTCATGAACACTGAAGCTTTCTTT
CASSSRGVMNTEAFF
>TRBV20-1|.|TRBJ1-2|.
TGCAGTGCTAGAGTTCGGCGGCAGGGCCAGGGCTACACCTTC
CSARVRRQGQGYTF
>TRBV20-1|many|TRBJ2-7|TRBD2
TGCAGTGCTAGGGATTTTCTAGCGGGAGTAAACGACGAGCAGTACTTC
CSARDFLAGVNDEQYF
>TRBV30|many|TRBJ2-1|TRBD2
TGTGCCTGGAGTATACGCTCCGGGACTAGCTACAATGAGCAGTTCTTC
CAWSIRSGTSYNEQFF
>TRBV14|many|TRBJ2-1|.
TGTGCCAGCAGCCAAAACCTCGGGGCAGTAGGTGAGCAGTTCTTC
CASSQNLGAVGEQFF
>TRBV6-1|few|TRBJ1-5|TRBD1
TGTGCCAGCAGTGAAACCGGACAGGGGCTCAATCAGCCCCAGCATTTT
CASSETGQGLNQPQHF
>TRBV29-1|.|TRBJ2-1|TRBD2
TGCAGCGTTGAACCGGGACTAGTTCGTGAGCAGTTCTTC
CSVEPGLVREQFF
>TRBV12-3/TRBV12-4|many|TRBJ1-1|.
TGTGCCAGCAGTTTGATCGGGGCTTTAGGCCCGAACACTGAAGCTTTCTTT
CASSLIGALGPNTEAFF
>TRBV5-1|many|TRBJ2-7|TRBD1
TGCGCCAGCAGCCAATTCCCGACATCGGGACAGCCCTCCTACGAGCAGTACTTC
CASSQFPTSGQPSYEQYF
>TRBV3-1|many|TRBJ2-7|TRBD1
TGTGCCAGCAGCCCGGGACAGGGGTTCGAGCAGTACTTC
CASSPGQGFEQYF
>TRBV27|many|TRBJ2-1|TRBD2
TGTGCCAGCACCCCGGGAGGGACGGGAGGGCAGTTCTTC
CASTPGGTGGQFF
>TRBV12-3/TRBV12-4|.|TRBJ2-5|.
TGTGCCAGCACCACGGCAGGGCCAGTCCAAGAGACCCAGTACTTC
CASTTAGPVQETQYF
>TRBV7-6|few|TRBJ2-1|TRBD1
TGTGCCAGCAGCTTAAAGGGGGCTAGCTCCTACAATGAGCAGTTCTTC
CASSLKGASSYNEQFF
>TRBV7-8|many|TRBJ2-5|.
TGTGCCAGCAGCACCGGGACCCAAGAGACCCAGTACTTC
CASSTGTQETQYF
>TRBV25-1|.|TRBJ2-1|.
TGTGCCAGCAGTCCGCGACGAACTGAGCAGTTCTTC
CASSPRRTEQFF
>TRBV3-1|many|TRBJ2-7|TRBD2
TGTGCCAGCAGCCAGGGGACTAGCACCTACGAGCAGTACTTC
CASSQGTSTYEQYF
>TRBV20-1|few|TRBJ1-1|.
TGCAGTGCCGGACTGGGGAACACTGAAGCTTTCTTT
CSAGLGNTEAFF
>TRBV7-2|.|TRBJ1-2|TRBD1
TGTGCCAGCAGCCCTGGGGACAGGGGCCCCTATGGCTACACCTTC
CASSPGDRGPYGYTF
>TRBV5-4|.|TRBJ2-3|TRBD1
TGTGCCAGCAGTCTTAAGGGGGCTGGCTCTAGCACAGATACGCAGTATTTT
CASSLKGAGSSTDTQYF
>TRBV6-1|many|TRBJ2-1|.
TGTGCCAGCAGTCCGGGACAAGCTTACAATGAGCAGTTCTTC
CASSPGQAYNEQFF
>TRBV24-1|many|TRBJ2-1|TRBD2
TGTGCCACCAGTGATTTTGGGCGGGAGGAAAGCAATGAGCAGTTCTTC
CATSDFGREESNEQFF
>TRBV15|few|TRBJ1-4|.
TGTGCCACCAGCCATCGGGGGCTAGGAGAAAAACTGTTTTTT
CATSHRGLGEKLFF
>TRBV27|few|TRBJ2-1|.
TGTGCCAGCACCAAAAACCGGGACACACGATTCGGGGAGCAGTTCTTC
CASTKNRDTRFGEQFF
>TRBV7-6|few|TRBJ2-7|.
TGTGCCAGCAGCTTACTTGGGCTAGCAGGCGAGCAGTACTTC
CASSLLGLAGEQYF
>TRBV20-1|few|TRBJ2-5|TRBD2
TGCAGTGCTGAATCTCCGACTAGCGGGAGTGAGACCCAGTACTTC
CSAESPTSGSETQYF
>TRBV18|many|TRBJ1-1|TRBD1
TGTGCCAGCAGTGGGACAGTGAACACTGAAGCTTTCTTT
CASSGTVNTEAFF
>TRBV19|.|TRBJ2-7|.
TGTGCCAGTAGTACCCCTGGGGAAATATACGAGCAGTACTTC
CASSTPGEIYEQYF
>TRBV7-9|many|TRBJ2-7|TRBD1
TGTGCCAGCACCTCCTCGGACAGGGTCGAGCAGTACTTC
CASTSSDRVEQYF
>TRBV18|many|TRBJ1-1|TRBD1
TGTGCCAGCTCACCAAGCCGGGACAGGGCTGACACTGAAGCTTTCTTT
CASSPSRDRADTEAFF
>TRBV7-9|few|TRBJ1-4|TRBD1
TGTGCCAGCAGCGCGGACAGGGGTGGTGAAAAACTGTTTTTT
CASSADRGGEKLFF
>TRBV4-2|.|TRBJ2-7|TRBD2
TGTGCCAGCAGCCAGGGCAGCGGGGAAGCTCACGAGCAGTACTTC
CASSQGSGEAHEQYF
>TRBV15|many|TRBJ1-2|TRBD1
TGTGCCACCAGCAGAACATACATCGGACAGGCCAGGGAGTATGGCTACACCTTC
CATSRTYIGQAREYGYTF
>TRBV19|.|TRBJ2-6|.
TGTGCCAGTAGTATTATCTACTCTGGGGCCAACGTCCTGACTTTC
CASSIIYSGANVLTF
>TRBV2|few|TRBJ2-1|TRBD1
TGTGCCAGCAGTGCCCGAGGAACAGGGGTGGGCGAGCAGTTCTTC
CASSARGTGVGEQFF
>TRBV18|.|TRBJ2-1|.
TGTGCCAGCTCACTACTAGCAAACACACCCAATGAGCAGTTCTTC
CASSLLANTPNEQFF
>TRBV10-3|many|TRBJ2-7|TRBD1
TGTGCCATCAGGACAGGGGATTACGAGCAGTACTTC
CAIRTGDYEQYF
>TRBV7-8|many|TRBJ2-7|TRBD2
TGTGCCAGCAGCTTTCGGACTAGCGGGATGGTCGAGCAGTACTTC
CASSFRTSGMVEQYF
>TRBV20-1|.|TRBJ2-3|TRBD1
TGCAGTGCTAGAGGCTCAGGGGGATTGAAGGATACGCAGTATTTT
CSARGSGGLKDTQYF
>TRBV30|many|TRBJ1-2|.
TGTGCCTGGAGTTCCGGGGACTATGGCTACACCTTC
CAWSSGDYGYTF
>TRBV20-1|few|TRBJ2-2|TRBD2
TGCAGTGCTAGAGATGCACTAGCGGGAGGGCATAGCGGGGAGCTGTTTTTT
CSARDALAGGHSGELFF